The T cell receptor beta chain described here comes from a study of cytomegalovirus exposure and HLA in healthy donors. With 60 Vbeta and 13 Jbeta primers, the PCR was carried out. Profiling relied on immunoSEQ multiplex PCR, and the TCRdb table lists in-frame clones only, not all of them. The table includes roughly 220,000 clones, more than 65% detected once. The junction had 8 bases not matched to a gene; V was cut back by 1 base and J by 6 bases. The CDR3 sequence is 17 residues long. CDR1 and CDR2 (germline): SGHTA, FQGNSA. Findings and caveats of the study: Follow-up analysis seemed to connect common viral pathogens with several of the most significant clusters identified. A later analysis associated some 16,000 TCR beta sequences with HLA alleles at a 0.05 false discovery rate. In a later analysis, TCR beta V- and J-gene trimming showed a link to a missense DCLRE1C variant.

Participants comprised healthy donors of bone marrow. The sample holds one count of this clone. Antigen unknown. The sequencing input was PBMCs. The V call is TRBV7-2, the J call TRBJ2-1; 11 bases are shared with TRBD2. The source is a man aged 50 to 60 in good health and CMV-seronegative. CDR3 nucleotide sequence: TGTGCCAGCAGCTTAGAGTTTGGTCTAGCGGGAGGCAATGAGCAGTTCTTC. Protein product: CASSLEFGLAGGNEQFF.